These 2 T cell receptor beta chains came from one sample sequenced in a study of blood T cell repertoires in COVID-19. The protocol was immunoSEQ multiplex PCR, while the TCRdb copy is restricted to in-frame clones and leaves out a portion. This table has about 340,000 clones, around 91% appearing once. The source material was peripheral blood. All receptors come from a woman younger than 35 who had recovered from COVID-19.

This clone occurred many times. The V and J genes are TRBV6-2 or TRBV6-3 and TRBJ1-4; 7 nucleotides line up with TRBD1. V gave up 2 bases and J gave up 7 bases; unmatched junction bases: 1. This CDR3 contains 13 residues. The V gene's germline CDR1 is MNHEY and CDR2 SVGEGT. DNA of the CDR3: TGTGCCAGCAGTTACAGGGGGCGTGAAAAACTGTTTTTT. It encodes CASSYRGREKLFF.

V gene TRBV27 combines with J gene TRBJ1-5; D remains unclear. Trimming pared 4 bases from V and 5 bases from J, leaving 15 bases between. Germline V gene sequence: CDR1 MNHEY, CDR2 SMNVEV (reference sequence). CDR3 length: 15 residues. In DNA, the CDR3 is TGTGCCAGCAGTTCCTCTCGCACAGATTATCAGCCCCAGCATTTT. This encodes CASSSSRTDYQPQHF.